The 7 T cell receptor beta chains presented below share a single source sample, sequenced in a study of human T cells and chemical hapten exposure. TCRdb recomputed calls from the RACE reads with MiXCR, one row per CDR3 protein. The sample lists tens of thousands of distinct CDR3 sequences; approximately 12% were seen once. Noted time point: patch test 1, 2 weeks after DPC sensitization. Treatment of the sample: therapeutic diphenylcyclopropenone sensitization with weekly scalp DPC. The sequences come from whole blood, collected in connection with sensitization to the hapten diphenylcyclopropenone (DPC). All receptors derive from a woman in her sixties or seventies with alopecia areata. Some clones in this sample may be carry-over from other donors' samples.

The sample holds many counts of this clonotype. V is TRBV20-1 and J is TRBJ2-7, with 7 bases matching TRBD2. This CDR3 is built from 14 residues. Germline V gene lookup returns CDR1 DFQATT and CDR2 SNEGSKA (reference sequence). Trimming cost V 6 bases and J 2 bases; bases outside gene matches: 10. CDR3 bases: TGCAGTGCACCCAAAAGCGGGGCGACCTACGAGCAGTACTTC. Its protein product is CSAPKSGATYEQYF.

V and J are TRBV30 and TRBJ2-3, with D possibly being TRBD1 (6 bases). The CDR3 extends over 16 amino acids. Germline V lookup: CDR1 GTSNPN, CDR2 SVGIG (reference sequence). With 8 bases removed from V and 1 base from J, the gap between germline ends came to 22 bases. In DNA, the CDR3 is TGTGCCCGGAACCACCTCGGCAGGGGAGGCACAGATACGCAGTATTTT. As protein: CARNHLGRGGTDTQYF. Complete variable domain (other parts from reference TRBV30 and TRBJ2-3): SQTIHQWPATLVQPVGSPLSLECTVEGTSNPNLYWYRQAAGRGLQLLFYSVGIGQISSEVPQNLSASRPQDRQFILSSKKLLLSDSGFYLCARNHLGRGGTDTQYFGPGTRLTVL.

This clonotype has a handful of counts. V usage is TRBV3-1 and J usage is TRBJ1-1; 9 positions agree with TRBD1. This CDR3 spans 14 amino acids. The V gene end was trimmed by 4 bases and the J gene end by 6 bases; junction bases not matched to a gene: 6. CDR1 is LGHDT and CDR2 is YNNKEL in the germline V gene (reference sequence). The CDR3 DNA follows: TGTGCCAGCAGCCTGGGACAGGGAATCTCTGAAGCTTTCTTT. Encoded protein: CASSLGQGISEAFF.

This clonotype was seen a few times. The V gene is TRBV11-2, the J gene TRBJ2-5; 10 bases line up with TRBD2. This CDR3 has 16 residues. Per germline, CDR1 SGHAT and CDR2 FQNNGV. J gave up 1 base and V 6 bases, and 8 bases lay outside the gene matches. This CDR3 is CASRRILAGTQETQYF. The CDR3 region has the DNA TGTGCCAGCAGGAGAATACTAGCGGGGACCCAAGAGACCCAGTACTTC. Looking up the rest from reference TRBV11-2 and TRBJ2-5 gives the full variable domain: EAGVAQSPRYKIIEKRQSVAFWCNPISGHATLYWYQQILGQGPKLLIQFQNNGVVDDSQLPKDRFSAERLKGVDSTLKIQPAKLEDSAVYLCASRRILAGTQETQYFGPGTRLLVL.

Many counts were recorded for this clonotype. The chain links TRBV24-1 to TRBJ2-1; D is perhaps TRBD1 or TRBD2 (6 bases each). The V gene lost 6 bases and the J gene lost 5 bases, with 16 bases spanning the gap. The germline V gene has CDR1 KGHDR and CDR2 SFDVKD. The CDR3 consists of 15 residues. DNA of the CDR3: TGTGCCACCAGTCGGCCGGATGGGGGGCACAATGAGCAGTTCTTC. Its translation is CATSRPDGGHNEQFF.

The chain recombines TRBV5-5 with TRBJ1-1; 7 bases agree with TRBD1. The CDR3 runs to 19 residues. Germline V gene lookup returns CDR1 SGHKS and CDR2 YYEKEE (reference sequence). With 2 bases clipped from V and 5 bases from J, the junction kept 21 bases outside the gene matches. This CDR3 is CASSFEGTAPSLEGTEAFF. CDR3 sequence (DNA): TGTGCCAGCAGCTTCGAGGGGACAGCTCCTTCTCTCGAAGGGACTGAAGCTTTCTTT.

The CDR3 sequence is CASSPDRADLNEKLFF. The DNA for the CDR3 is TGTGCCAGCTCACCGGACAGGGCCGATCTTAATGAAAAACTGTTTTTT. The rearrangement uses TRBV18 and TRBJ1-4; TRBD1 matches 8 bases. Germline V gene sequence: CDR1 KGHSH, CDR2 LQKENI. The V segment lost 3 bases and the J segment 4 bases; nucleotides outside the gene matches: 7. This CDR3 is 16 amino acids long.